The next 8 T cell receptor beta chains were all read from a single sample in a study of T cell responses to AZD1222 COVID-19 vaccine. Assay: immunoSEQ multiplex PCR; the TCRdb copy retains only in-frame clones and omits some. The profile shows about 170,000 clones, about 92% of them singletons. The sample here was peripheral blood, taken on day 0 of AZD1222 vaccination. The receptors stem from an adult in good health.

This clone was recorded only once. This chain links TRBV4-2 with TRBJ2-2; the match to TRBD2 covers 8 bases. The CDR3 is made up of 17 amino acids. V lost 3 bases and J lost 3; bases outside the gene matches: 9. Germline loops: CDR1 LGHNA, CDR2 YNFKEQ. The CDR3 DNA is TGTGCCAGCAGCCAGTCCACGGGAGGGAGCGACACCGGGGAGCTGTTTTTT. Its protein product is CASSQSTGGSDTGELFF.

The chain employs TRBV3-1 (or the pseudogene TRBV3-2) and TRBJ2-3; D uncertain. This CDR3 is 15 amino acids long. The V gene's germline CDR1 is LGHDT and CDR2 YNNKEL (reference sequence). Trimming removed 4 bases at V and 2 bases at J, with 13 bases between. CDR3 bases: TGTGCCAGCAGCCCCCTGGGCCGTTTCACAGATACGCAGTATTTT. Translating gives CASSPLGRFTDTQYF.

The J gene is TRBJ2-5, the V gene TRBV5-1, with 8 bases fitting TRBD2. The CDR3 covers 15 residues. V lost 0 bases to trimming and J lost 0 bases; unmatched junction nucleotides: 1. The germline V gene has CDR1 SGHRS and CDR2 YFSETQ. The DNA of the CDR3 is TGCGCCAGCAGCTTGGTTAGCGGGGACCAAGAGACCCAGTACTTC. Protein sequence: CASSLVSGDQETQYF.

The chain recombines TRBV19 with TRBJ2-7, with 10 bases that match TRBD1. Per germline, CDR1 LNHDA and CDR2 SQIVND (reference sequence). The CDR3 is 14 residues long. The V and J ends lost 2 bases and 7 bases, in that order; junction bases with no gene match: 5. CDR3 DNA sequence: TGTGCCAGTAGTATACTTGACAGGGGGCCGGAGCAGTACTTC. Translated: CASSILDRGPEQYF.

The DNA for the CDR3 is TGCGCCAGCAGCTCTGGGACAGCTAATGAAAAACTGTTTTTT. This encodes CASSSGTANEKLFF. V and J are TRBV5-1 and TRBJ1-4, with 7 bases that match TRBD1. With 3 bases clipped from V and 3 bases from J, the junction kept 2 bases outside the gene matches. Germline V CDR1 and CDR2: SGHRS, YFSETQ. The CDR3 totals 14 residues.

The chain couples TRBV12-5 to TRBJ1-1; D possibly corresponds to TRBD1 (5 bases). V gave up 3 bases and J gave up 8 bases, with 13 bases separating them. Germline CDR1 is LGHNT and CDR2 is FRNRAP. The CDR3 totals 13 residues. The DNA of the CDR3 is TGTGCTAGTGGTTTAGGTGGCGGGGCAGAAGCTTTCTTT. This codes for CASGLGGGAEAFF.

The CDR3 DNA follows: TGTGCCAGCAGCCTGACAGGGGGAGACTACAATGAGCAGTTCTTC. Translated, it gives CASSLTGGDYNEQFF. The chain combines TRBV7-2 with TRBJ2-1; 9 bases map to TRBD1. J gave up 3 bases and V 5 bases, and 5 bases lay outside the gene matches. This CDR3 contains 15 residues. The germline gives CDR1 SGHTA, CDR2 FQGNSA.

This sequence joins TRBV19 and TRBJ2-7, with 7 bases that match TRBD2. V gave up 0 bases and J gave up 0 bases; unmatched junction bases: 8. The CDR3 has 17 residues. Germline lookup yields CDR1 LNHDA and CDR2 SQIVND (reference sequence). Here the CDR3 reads CASSIDPPGGSSYEQYF. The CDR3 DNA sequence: TGTGCCAGTAGTATAGATCCCCCTGGCGGGAGCTCCTACGAGCAGTACTTC. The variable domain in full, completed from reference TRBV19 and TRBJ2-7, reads DGGITQSPKYLFRKEGQNVTLSCEQNLNHDAMYWYRQDPGQGLRLIYYSQIVNDFQKGDIAEGYSVSREKKESFPLTVTSAQKNPTAFYLCASSIDPPGGSSYEQYFGPGTRLTVT.